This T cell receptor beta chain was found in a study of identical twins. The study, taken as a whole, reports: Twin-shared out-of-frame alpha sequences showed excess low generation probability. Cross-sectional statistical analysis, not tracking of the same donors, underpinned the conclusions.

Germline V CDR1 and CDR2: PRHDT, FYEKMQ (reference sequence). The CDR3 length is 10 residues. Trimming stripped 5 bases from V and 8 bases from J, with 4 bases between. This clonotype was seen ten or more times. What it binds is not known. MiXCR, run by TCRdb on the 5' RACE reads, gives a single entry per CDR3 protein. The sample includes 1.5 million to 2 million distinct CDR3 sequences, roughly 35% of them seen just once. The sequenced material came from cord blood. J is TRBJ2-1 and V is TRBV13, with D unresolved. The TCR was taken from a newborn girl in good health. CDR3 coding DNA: TGTGCCAGCAGCGGGGATGAGCAGTTCTTC. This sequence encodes CASSGDEQFF.